These 21 T cell receptor beta chains originate from one sample sequenced in a study of T cell changes during pregnancy in multiple sclerosis (dated by TCRdb to about 2019). The library was made by the immunoSEQ multiplex PCR assay. In its TCRdb copy, this immuneACCESS table keeps in-frame sequences only and misses some clones. Where compared with another copy, unresolved V genes explain less than half of these, and the others have no known cause. This sample is represented by approximately 40,000 clones; 75% to 95% of them were singletons. About 12% of the sample rests with the top ten. Source: CD8+ T cells from peripheral blood mononuclear cells, taken after pregnancy. Receptor source: a female donor with multiple sclerosis, enrolled in a pregnancy study.

This clone occurred once. V and J are TRBV27 and TRBJ2-2, with D possibly being TRBD2 (6 bases). Trimming took 1 base from V and 2 from J, leaving 17 bases between them. Germline V CDR1 and CDR2: MNHEY, SMNVEV (reference sequence). This CDR3 has 18 amino acids. CDR3 nucleotides: TGTGCCAGCAGTTTATACTGGGACTTAGAATCTAACACCGGGGAGCTGTTTTTT. It codes for CASSLYWDLESNTGELFF.

The chain uses TRBV9 and TRBJ2-7; TRBD2 aligns across 12 bases. The CDR3 covers 14 residues. CDR1 is SGDLS and CDR2 is YYNGEE in the germline V gene. V trimming: 3 bases; J trimming: 5 bases; junction bases outside the gene matches: 3. In DNA, the CDR3 is TGTGCCAGCAGCGGGACTAGCGGGGTCCACGAGCAGTACTTC. It is translated as CASSGTSGVHEQYF. The complete variable domain, with remaining parts taken from reference TRBV9 and TRBJ2-7, reads DSGVTQTPKHLITATGQRVTLRCSPRSGDLSVYWYQQSLDQGLQFLIQYYNGEERAKGNILERFSAQQFPDLHSELNLSSLELGDSALYFCASSGTSGVHEQYFGPGTRLTVT.

This chain's CDR3 is CASSLVSGEGGDQPQHF. CDR3 nucleotide sequence: TGTGCCAGCAGCTTAGTTAGCGGCGAGGGCGGGGATCAGCCCCAGCATTTT. The chain combines TRBV7-7 with TRBJ1-5; no reliable D call. The germline CDR1 and CDR2 sequences are SSHAT and FNYEAQ (reference sequence). Trimming took off 1 base at V and 5 bases at J, with 18 bases between the two ends. The CDR3 consists of 17 residues.

The chain links TRBV2 to TRBJ1-1; 7 bases map to TRBD1. This CDR3 region has 14 residues. Per germline, CDR1 SNHLY and CDR2 FYNNEI. V shed 7 bases and J 5 bases; nucleotides not matched to a gene: 10. CDR3 amino acids: CASTEDRRWTEAFF. CDR3 nucleotide sequence: TGTGCCAGCACCGAGGACAGGAGGTGGACTGAAGCTTTCTTT. Using reference TRBV2 and TRBJ1-1 for the parts outside the CDR3, the full variable domain is EPEVTQTPSHQVTQMGQEVILRCVPISNHLYFYWYRQILGQKVEFLVSFYNNEISEKSEIFDDQFSVERPDGSNFTLKIRSTKLEDSAMYFCASTEDRRWTEAFFGQGTRLTVV.

The J gene is TRBJ2-2, the V gene TRBV12-5, with D possibly matching TRBD2 (6 bases). This CDR3 has 12 amino acids. From germline, CDR1 is LGHNT and CDR2 FRNRAP. Deletions cut 7 bases from V and 3 bases from J, with 6 bases between. The DNA for the CDR3 is TGTGCTAGTGCGGGAGACACCGGGGAGCTGTTTTTT. This translates into CASAGDTGELFF.

The chain uses TRBV11-2 and TRBJ2-1; D gene uncertain. This CDR3 region has 13 residues. Germline V CDR1 and CDR2: SGHAT, FQNNGV. Trimming left V 4 bases short and J 6 bases short, with 10 bases between. This chain's CDR3 is CASSSDSFNEQFF. The DNA of the CDR3 is TGTGCCAGCAGCTCTGACTCATTCAATGAGCAGTTCTTC.

The chain links TRBV15 to TRBJ1-6; D unclear. The CDR3 totals 17 residues. Deletions cut 5 bases from V and 3 bases from J, with 17 bases between. Per germline, CDR1 LNHNV and CDR2 YYDKDF (reference sequence). The CDR3 coding sequence is TGTGCCACCAGCTCCAGGAATGGGTTCAACTATAATTCACCCCTCCACTTT. This encodes CATSSRNGFNYNSPLHF.

The V and J genes are TRBV6-1 and TRBJ2-1; 7 bases agree with TRBD1. V dropped 2 bases and J dropped 5; count of bases not matched to a gene: 6. Germline assignment: CDR1 MNHNS and CDR2 SASEGT. The CDR3 covers 15 residues. CDR3 DNA sequence: TGTGCCAGCAGTGAAAGGCAGGGGACAGACAATGAGCAGTTCTTC. This sequence encodes CASSERQGTDNEQFF.

In nucleotides, the CDR3 is TGTGCCAGCAGCTCGATAGCGGGGGGGCCGACCGGGGAGCTGTTTTTT. Translated, it gives CASSSIAGGPTGELFF. V usage is TRBV7-9 and J usage is TRBJ2-2, with 11 bases lining up with TRBD2. Looked up from germline, CDR1 is SEHNR and CDR2 is FQNEAQ (reference sequence). The CDR3 spans 16 residues. V shed 4 bases and J 5 bases; nucleotides not matched to a gene: 6.

The chain has TRBV7-8 and TRBJ1-1, with 8 bases lining up with TRBD1. This CDR3 has 14 amino acids. Germline-derived CDR1 and CDR2 are SGHVS and FQNEAQ. With 1 base clipped from V and 8 bases from J, the junction kept 6 bases outside the gene matches. In nucleotides, the CDR3 is TGTGCCAGCAGCTTAGGCACCAGGGGGCCCGAAGCTTTCTTT. Translating it yields CASSLGTRGPEAFF.

The chain combines TRBV6-5 with TRBJ2-1, with 11 positions matching TRBD2. This CDR3 comprises 15 residues. Trimming at V came to 4 bases and at J to 3 bases, leaving 2 bases not matched to a gene. In germline, CDR1 is MNHEY, CDR2 SVGAGI. In DNA form, the CDR3 reads TGTGCCAGCAGTTCTACTAGCGGGGGCTACAATGAGCAGTTCTTC. The encoded protein is CASSSTSGGYNEQFF.

This CDR3 reads CASSVQGYSTEAFF. The CDR3 nucleotides are TGTGCCAGCAGCGTACAGGGGTATAGCACTGAAGCTTTCTTT. This rearrangement joins TRBV9 to TRBJ1-1; D possibly corresponds to TRBD1 (6 bases). The CDR3 has 14 residues. Germline CDR1 and CDR2: SGDLS and YYNGEE. Trimming removed 1 base from V and 4 bases from J, with 11 bases in between.

The chain couples TRBV14 to TRBJ2-2; a possible D gene is TRBD2 (5 bases). This CDR3 is 13 amino acids long. V was pared by 3 bases and J by 7 bases, with 9 bases between. Germline loops: CDR1 SGHDN, CDR2 FVKESK. This CDR3 reads CASSQRASGELFF. CDR3 DNA sequence: TGTGCCAGCAGCCAGCGGGCGAGCGGGGAGCTGTTTTTT.

The chain joins TRBV25-1 to TRBJ1-1; 11 bases map to TRBD1. CDR1 is MGHDK and CDR2 is SYGVNS in the germline V gene. This CDR3 spans 14 amino acids. Trimming at V came to 5 bases and at J to 8 bases, leaving 7 bases not matched to a gene. DNA for the CDR3: TGTGCCAGCAGTCCCCGTGGGACAGGGGGAGAAGCTTTCTTT. Its translation: CASSPRGTGGEAFF.

The chain combines TRBV29-1 with TRBJ1-1; TRBD1 matches 7 bases. The length of the CDR3 is 16 residues. J gave up 1 base and V 4 bases, and 12 bases lay outside the gene matches. Germline V lookup: CDR1 SQVTM, CDR2 ANQGSEA. The CDR3 region is CSVGLLPGQPNTEAFF. The CDR3, as DNA: TGCAGCGTTGGGCTCCTGCCGGGACAGCCGAACACTGAAGCTTTCTTT.

This clone appeared a single time. The chain is built from TRBV27 and TRBJ2-2; TRBD1 aligns across 8 bases. V shed 6 bases, J shed 6 bases, and the junction held 12 bases outside the gene matches. The germline V gene has CDR1 MNHEY and CDR2 SMNVEV (reference sequence). The length of the CDR3 is 16 residues. The CDR3: CASSLQGQGKAGELFF. The DNA for the CDR3 is TGTGCCAGCAGCTTACAAGGACAGGGCAAGGCCGGGGAGCTGTTTTTT.

The rearrangement joins TRBV5-4 to TRBJ2-7, with D uncertain. CDR1 and CDR2 from the germline V gene are SGHNT and YYREEE (reference sequence). The length of the CDR3 is 12 residues. V lost 1 base and J 10 bases, leaving 12 bases between the germline ends. CDR3 nucleotide sequence: TGTGCCAGCAGCTTGATAACAGAAGAACAGTACTTC. Translation: CASSLITEEQYF.

The V call is TRBV27, the J call TRBJ2-2; TRBD2 matches 8 bases. Germline loops: CDR1 MNHEY, CDR2 SMNVEV (reference sequence). The V segment lost 2 bases and the J segment 1 base; nucleotides outside the gene matches: 3. The CDR3 runs 16 residues. The CDR3 coding sequence is TGTGCCAGCAGTTTACGCAGCGGGGGGAACACCGGGGAGCTGTTTTTT. This sequence encodes CASSLRSGGNTGELFF.

The rearrangement joins TRBV4-2 to TRBJ2-7; D perhaps matches TRBD1 (6 bases). V was clipped by 3 bases and J by 5 bases, with 14 bases between them. The CDR3 sequence is 14 residues long. Germline assignment: CDR1 LGHNA and CDR2 YNFKEQ. The DNA for the CDR3 is TGTGCCAGCAGCCACACAGGGAGTCTGGACGAGCAGTACTTC. This codes for CASSHTGSLDEQYF.

The chain joins TRBV6-1 to TRBJ2-3, with 13 positions matching TRBD2. The CDR3 is 18 residues long. V was pared by 4 bases and J by 4 bases, with 11 bases of the junction left unmatched. The germline gives CDR1 MNHNS, CDR2 SASEGT. In DNA, the CDR3 is TGTGCCAGCAGTGGGCCGGTCCGACTAGCGGGAGGTTCAGATACGCAGTATTTT. Protein sequence: CASSGPVRLAGGSDTQYF.

The V and J genes are TRBV5-1 and TRBJ1-5; D is perhaps TRBD1 (5 bases). Trimming shortened V by 0 bases and J by 7 bases, and 8 bases separated the two germline ends. The CDR3 is 13 residues long. CDR1 SGHRS and CDR2 YFSETQ come from the germline V gene. Written as DNA, the CDR3 is TGCGCCAGCAGCTTGGGGGGGGTACAGCCCCAGCATTTT. The encoded protein is CASSLGGVQPQHF.